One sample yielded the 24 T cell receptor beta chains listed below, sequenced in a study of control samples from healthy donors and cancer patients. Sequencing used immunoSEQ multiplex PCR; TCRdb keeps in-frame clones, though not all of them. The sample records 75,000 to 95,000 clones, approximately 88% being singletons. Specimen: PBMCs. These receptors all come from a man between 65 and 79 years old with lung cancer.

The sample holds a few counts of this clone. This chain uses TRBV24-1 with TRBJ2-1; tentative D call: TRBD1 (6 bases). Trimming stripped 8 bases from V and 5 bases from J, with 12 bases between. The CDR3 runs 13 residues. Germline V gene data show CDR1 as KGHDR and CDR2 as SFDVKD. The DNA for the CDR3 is TGTGCCACCATGGGGGCCGGGGACAATGAGCAGTTCTTC. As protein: CATMGAGDNEQFF.

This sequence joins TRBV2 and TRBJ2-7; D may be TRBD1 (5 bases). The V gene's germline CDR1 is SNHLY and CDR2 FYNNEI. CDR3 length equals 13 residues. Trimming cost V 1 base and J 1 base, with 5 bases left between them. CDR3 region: CASSEDRSYEQYF. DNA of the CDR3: TGTGCCAGCAGTGAAGACAGGTCCTACGAGCAGTACTTC.

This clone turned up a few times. The DNA of the CDR3 is TGCGCCAGCAGCTTGGACGGGGTCACGGAAGCTTTCTTT. This encodes CASSLDGVTEAFF. The gene calls are TRBV5-1 and TRBJ1-1; no reliable D call. Trimming shortened V by 0 bases and J by 8 bases, and 11 bases separated the two germline ends. The CDR3 is 13 residues long. CDR1 and CDR2 (germline): SGHRS, YFSETQ.

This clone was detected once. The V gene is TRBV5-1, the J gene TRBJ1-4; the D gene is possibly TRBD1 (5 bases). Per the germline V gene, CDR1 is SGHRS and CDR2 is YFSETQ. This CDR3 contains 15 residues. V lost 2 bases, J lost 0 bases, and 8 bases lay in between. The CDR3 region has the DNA TGCGCCAGCAGCTTCGGGGCCTCAACTAATGAAAAACTGTTTTTT. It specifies CASSFGASTNEKLFF.

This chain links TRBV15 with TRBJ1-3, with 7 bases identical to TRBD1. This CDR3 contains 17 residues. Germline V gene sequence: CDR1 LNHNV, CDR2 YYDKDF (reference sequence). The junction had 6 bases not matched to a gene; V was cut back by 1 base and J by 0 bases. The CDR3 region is CATSRGPDRSSGNTIYF. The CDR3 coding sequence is TGTGCCACCAGCAGAGGACCGGACAGGAGCTCTGGAAACACCATATATTTT.

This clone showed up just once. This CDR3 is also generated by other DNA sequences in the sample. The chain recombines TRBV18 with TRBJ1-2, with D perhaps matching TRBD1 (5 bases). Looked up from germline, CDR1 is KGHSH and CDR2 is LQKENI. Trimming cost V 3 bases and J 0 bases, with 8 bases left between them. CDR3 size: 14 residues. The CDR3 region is CASSPGRANYGYTF. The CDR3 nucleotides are TGTGCCAGCTCACCTGGCAGGGCTAACTATGGCTACACCTTC.

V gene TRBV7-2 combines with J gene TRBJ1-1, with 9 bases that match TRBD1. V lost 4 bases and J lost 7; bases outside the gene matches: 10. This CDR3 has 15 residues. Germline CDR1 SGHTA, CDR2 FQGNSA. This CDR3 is CASSSRWDREIEAFF. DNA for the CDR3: TGTGCCAGCAGCTCAAGATGGGACAGGGAAATTGAAGCTTTCTTT.

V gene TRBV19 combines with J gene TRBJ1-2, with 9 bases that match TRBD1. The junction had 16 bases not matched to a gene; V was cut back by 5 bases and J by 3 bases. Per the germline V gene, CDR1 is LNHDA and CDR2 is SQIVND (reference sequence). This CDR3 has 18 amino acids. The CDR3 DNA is TGTGCCAGTAGTCCGTATGGGGACAGGGAACTCTATGACTATGGCTACACCTTC. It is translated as CASSPYGDRELYDYGYTF.

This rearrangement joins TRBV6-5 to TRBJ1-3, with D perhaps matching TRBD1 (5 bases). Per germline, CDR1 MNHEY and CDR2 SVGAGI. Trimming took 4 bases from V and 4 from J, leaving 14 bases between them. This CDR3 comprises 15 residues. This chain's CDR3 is CASSSMWGPGNTIYF. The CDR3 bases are TGTGCCAGCAGTTCGATGTGGGGACCCGGAAACACCATATATTTT.

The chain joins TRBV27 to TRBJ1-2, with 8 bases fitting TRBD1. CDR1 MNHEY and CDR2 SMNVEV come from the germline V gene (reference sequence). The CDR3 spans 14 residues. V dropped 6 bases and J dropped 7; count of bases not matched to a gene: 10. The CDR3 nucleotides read TGTGCCAGCAGAAAATCAGGGGGCTTGGGTGGCTACACCTTC. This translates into CASRKSGGLGGYTF.

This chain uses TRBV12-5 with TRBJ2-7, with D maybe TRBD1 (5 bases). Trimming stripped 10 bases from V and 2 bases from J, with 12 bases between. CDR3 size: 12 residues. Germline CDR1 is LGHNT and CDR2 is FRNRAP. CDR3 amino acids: CATRAGTYEQYF. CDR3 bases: TGTGCTACTAGGGCAGGGACCTACGAGCAGTACTTC.

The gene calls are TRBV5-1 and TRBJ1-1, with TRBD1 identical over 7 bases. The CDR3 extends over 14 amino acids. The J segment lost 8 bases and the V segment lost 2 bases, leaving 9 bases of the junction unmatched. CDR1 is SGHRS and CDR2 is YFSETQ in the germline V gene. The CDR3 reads CASSFLDREGEAFF. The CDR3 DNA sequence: TGCGCCAGCAGCTTCCTTGACAGGGAGGGCGAAGCTTTCTTT.

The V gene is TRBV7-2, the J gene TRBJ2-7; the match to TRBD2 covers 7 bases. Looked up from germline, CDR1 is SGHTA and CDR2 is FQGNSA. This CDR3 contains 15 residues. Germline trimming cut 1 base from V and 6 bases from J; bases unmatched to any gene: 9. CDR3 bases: TGTGCCAGCAGCTTAGACCCCGGGACTAACCTCGAGCAGTACTTC. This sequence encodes CASSLDPGTNLEQYF.

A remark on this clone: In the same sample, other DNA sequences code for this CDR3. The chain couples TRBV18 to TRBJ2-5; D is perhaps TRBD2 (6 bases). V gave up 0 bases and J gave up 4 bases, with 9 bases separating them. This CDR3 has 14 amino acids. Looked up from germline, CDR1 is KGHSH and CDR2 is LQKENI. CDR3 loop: CASSPPLGGETQYF. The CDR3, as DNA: TGTGCCAGCTCACCACCTTTGGGGGGAGAGACCCAGTACTTC.

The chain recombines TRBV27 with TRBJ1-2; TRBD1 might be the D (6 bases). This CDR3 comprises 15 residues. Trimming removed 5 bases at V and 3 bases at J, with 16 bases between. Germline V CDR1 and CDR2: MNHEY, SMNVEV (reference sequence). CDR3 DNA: TGTGCCAGCAGTCCCTACAGGGAGGCAGACTATGGCTACACCTTC. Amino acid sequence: CASSPYREADYGYTF.

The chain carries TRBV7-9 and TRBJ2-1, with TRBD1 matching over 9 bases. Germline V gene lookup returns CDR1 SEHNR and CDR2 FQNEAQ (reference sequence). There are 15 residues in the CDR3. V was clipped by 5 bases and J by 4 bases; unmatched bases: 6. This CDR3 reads CASSAGQGGYNEQFF. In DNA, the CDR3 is TGTGCCAGCAGCGCGGGACAGGGCGGATACAATGAGCAGTTCTTC.

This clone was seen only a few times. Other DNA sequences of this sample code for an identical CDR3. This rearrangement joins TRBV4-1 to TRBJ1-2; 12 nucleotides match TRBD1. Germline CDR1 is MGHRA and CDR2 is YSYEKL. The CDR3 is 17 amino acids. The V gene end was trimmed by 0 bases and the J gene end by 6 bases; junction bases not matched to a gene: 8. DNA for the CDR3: TGCGCCAGCAGCCAAGATCTTCGGGGACAGGGGGCGAATGGCTACACCTTC. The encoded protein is CASSQDLRGQGANGYTF.

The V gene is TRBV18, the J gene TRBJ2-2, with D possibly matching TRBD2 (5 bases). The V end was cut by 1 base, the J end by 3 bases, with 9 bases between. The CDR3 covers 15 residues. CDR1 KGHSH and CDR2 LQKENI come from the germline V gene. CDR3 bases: TGTGCCAGCTCACCACTCCCGCGGGACACCGGGGAGCTGTTTTTT. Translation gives CASSPLPRDTGELFF. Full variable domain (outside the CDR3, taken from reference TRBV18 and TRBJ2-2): NAGVMQNPRHLVRRRGQEARLRCSPMKGHSHVYWYRQLPEEGLKFMVYLQKENIIDESGMPKERFSAEFPKEGPSILRIQQVVRGDSAAYFCASSPLPRDTGELFFGEGSRLTVL.

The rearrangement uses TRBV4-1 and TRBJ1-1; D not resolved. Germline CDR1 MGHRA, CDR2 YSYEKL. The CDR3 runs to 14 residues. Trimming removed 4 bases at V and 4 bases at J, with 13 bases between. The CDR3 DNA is TGCGCCAGCAGCCCCCTTTGGGCGGGCACTGAAGCTTTCTTT. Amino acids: CASSPLWAGTEAFF.

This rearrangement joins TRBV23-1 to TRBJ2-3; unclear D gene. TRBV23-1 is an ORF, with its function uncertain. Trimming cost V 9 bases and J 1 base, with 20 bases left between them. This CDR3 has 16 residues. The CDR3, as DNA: TGCGCCAGTAGACCTTGCGTGTTTTTATGCACAGATACGCAGTATTTT. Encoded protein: CASRPCVFLCTDTQYF.

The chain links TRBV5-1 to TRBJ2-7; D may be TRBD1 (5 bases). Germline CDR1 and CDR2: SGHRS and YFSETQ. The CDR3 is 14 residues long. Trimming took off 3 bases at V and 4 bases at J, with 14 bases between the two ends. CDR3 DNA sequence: TGCGCCAGCAGCTCCCAGGGCCCCGGGTACGAGCAGTACTTC. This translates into CASSSQGPGYEQYF.

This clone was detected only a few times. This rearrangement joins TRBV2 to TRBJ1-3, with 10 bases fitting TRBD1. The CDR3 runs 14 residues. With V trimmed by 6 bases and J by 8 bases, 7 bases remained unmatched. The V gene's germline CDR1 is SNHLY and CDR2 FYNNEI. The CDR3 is CASRRDRGTDTIYF. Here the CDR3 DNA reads TGTGCCAGCAGACGGGACAGGGGAACGGACACCATATATTTT.

The CDR3 nucleotides read TGTGCCAGCAGTAGAGTGAGGGGGAGCTCCTACGAGCAGTACTTC. Residues: CASSRVRGSSYEQYF. The chain is built from TRBV25-1 and TRBJ2-7; possible D gene TRBD1, 6 bases. This CDR3 comprises 15 residues. V was trimmed by 5 bases and J by 0 bases, leaving 14 bases between them. Germline values: CDR1 MGHDK, CDR2 SYGVNS.

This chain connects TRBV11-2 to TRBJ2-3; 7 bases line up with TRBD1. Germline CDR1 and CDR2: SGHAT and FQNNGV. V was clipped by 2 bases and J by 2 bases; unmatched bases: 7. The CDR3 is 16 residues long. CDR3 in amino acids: CASSLLKGATTDTQYF. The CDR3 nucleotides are TGTGCCAGCAGCTTACTCAAGGGGGCCACCACAGATACGCAGTATTTT.